The source of this T cell receptor (beta chain) is a study of OX40 agonist ivuxolimab in advanced cancers. Worth noting for this clone: Its antigen remains unknown.

The method was immunoSEQ multiplex PCR; TCRdb's version includes in-frame clones alone and lacks a portion of them. The table records tens of thousands of clones, around 90% of them present only once. Study-level findings and limits: CD4+ T cells averaged fewer expanded clones than CD8+ T cells.

With 4 bases removed from V and 6 bases from J, the gap between germline ends came to 19 bases. CDR3 length equals 15 residues. Looked up from germline, CDR1 is SGHNT and CDR2 is YENEEA. The V and J genes are TRBV11-3 and TRBJ2-7; D is perhaps TRBD2 (5 bases). The sequence was obtained from an adult with an advanced solid tumor such as melanoma, head and neck, liver or kidney cancer. This sample comprised CD4+ or CD8+ T cells sorted from blood, obtained in a trial of the OX40 agonist ivuxolimab. The CDR3 sequence is CASSSHPIVGVEQYF. CDR3 DNA sequence: TGTGCCAGCAGCTCACACCCTATCGTCGGGGTCGAGCAGTACTTC.